This TCR beta chain was recorded in a study of cytomegalovirus exposure and HLA in healthy donors (dated by TCRdb to about 2017). For context, the study as a whole: In an earlier analysis of under 600 of the donors, roughly 300 Gb of sequence data and roughly 100 million unique TCR beta sequences from about 180 million T cells were reported. To predict cytomegalovirus infection status, the study brought together high-throughput TCR immunosequencing, statistical association of individual TCRs with disease status, and machine learning. Besides the first cohort of 666 subjects, a separate validation cohort made up of 120 different subjects was used. The genetic ancestry cluster associated with self-reported Caucasian donors included approximately 85% of the roughly 400 genotyped donors. The number of typed donors differed by locus: roughly 620-630 for A, B, C, DRB1 and DQB1; 500 to 550 for DQA1; approximately 610 for DPA1; and around 470 for DPB1. Class I and class II HLA loci were covered by the typing at four-digit resolution. Using immunosequencing, the study profiled T cell repertoires from 500 to 800 subjects and related those repertoires to cytomegalovirus serostatus. About five DR-DQ haplotypes were treated as single units for association and clustering because of strong linkage in the cohort. A later analysis re-analyzed previously published TCR beta repertoires from roughly 690 donors and added high-resolution HLA genotyping to study TCR occurrence patterns. About 280 gigabases of sequencing data and roughly 80 million unique TCR sequences made up an early release that covered several hundred HLA-typed donors. On average, roughly 250,000 unique TCR beta nucleotide sequences were sequenced per donor among fewer than 500 genotyped donors of the cohort, with around 19% of those sequences being non-productive. All discovery cohort repertoires had been generated using a single sequencing platform. The aim of the study was to test whether cataloging public T cell receptors could identify signatures of past pathogen exposure. In the later analysis, no new phenotypic data were used to find candidate immune exposures; instead, reliance was placed on TCR beta sequences and their occurrence across donors. In an earlier analysis of roughly 600 of the donors, high-throughput TCR beta sequencing was used to judge whether each TCR beta V gene segment behaved as functional or pseudogenic. Alongside the repertoire data, information on donor age, sex, ethnicity and CMV serostatus was compiled. A later genetic analysis took genome-wide SNP genotypes for about three fifths of the roughly 670 donors and used that subset as a discovery cohort.

Libraries were built with the immunoSEQ multiplex PCR assay. For the multiplex PCR, a mixture combining 60 forward primers for TCR Vbeta segments and 13 reverse primers for TCR Jbeta segments was used. A multiplex PCR assay on genomic DNA amplified the CDR3 region of rearranged TCR beta genes. Amplified TCR beta libraries were sequenced as 87-base-pair reads on the Illumina HiSeq System. Concerning the study's data processing: In a later analysis, 77 million or so unique TCR beta chains were counted across the 690 or so repertoires, and around 10 million of these chains were shared by at least two donors. To remove PCR and sequencing errors, raw reads were error-corrected and collapsed into unique sequences using a nearest-neighbor algorithm that merged closely related sequences. To assign V, D and J gene segments, CDR3 sequences were aligned to IMGT reference sequences. For a sequence to be retained, at least a six-nucleotide match to both a V gene segment and a J gene segment was required. A rearrangement was called productive if the CDR3 had no stop codons and remained in frame with V and J, and every other rearrangement was called non-productive. CDR3 was defined according to IMGT convention as the region running from the second conserved V-encoded cysteine to the conserved J-encoded phenylalanine. Sequences without an unambiguous match to a single V gene segment were excluded from the earlier analysis of approximately 600 of the donors. In an earlier analysis of 450 to 750 of the donors, a V segment was called functional when productive rearrangements were above 56.7%, and segregating when the standard deviation between donors exceeded 5%. A statistical classification framework was built for diagnosing cytomegalovirus status from the catalog of TCR beta chain sequences. In a later analysis, V and J genes were assigned by comparing TCR nucleotide sequences against IMGT/GENE-DB human TR gene sequences. A later analysis assigned CDR3 sequences and most-parsimonious VDJ recombination scenarios with the TCRdist pipeline. A later analysis defined each TCR beta chain by its CDR3 amino acid sequence plus V-gene family, and excluded reads lacking a unique V-gene family. To address suspected cross-contamination and a sequencing artifact, a later analysis removed over 500 highly shared, low-generation-probability nucleotide sequences. For each public chain, a later analysis derived a clonal expansion index from normalized ranks of inferred template counts within each repertoire. In a later analysis, generation probabilities were computed with a VDJ recombination model fitted to out-of-frame rearrangements, and the resulting probabilities were checked against IGoR. Hypergeometric tests were used in a later analysis to score TCR-TCR, TCR-HLA and TCR-CMV co-occurrence, with a repertoire-size bias correction applied to the TCR pairs. False discovery rates were estimated in a later analysis by permuting HLA or CMV assignments 20 times. In a later analysis, co-occurring TCRs were grouped using DBSCAN, with TCRdist sequence similarity added in when clustering inside HLA-allele-positive subsets. Co-occurrence clustering excluded repertoires with fewer than 30,000 or more than 120,000 public chains, plus five with anomalous nucleotide sharing. Imported from immuneACCESS, the table was reduced by TCRdb to in-frame sequences with V and J called. These copies leave out some clones; in studies compared against another copy, an unresolved V gene accounts for under half, and the cause of the remainder is not known. The V and J calls and the clone size are those of that table, but D and trimming were determined from the DNA. Present in this sample are approximately 160,000 clones, almost 85% of which were seen just once. The ten largest clones capture 5.7% of the sample.

In total, about 650 healthy bone marrow donors made up the cohort. At the time of sampling, every cohort member was nominally healthy, though immune exposures that went unrecorded were likely present. The donor tested CMV seropositive and was one of the 289 seropositive cohort members. A peripheral blood sample was collected from each donor, and TCR beta sequencing was performed on peripheral blood mononuclear cells. Genomic DNA extraction from the blood cell samples was performed with the Qiagen DNeasy Blood Extraction Kit. Comments on this clone: It has no known antigen specificity. No much larger clonotype is one base removed from it; base qualities were not supplied.

General study outcomes and caveats: The study gave a list of more than 150 TCR beta chains associated with cytomegalovirus. In an earlier analysis of under 600 of the donors, most TCR beta V segments were observed in productive rearrangements about 87% or about 30% of the time, broadly matching IMGT annotations. Compared with equally common non-associated chains, HLA-associated TCR beta chains in a later analysis were more clonally expanded and had lower generation probabilities. The only immune exposure information available for the cohort was CMV serostatus. Approximately 16 rarely observed V segments, including chromosome 9 orphons, were excluded from the earlier analysis of almost 600 of the donors because counts were too low. In this cohort, only TCR beta chains were sequenced, and detectable features were limited by the absence of alpha or paired-chain data. Assigning TCR associations to individual alleles was difficult when HLA alleles, especially DR and DQ, strongly co-occurred. Compared with the approximately 700-donor mean, donors in an Asian-associated ancestry cluster had fewer N-insertions in productive TCRs, according to a later genetic analysis. Because the 87-base-pair reads could not distinguish some IMGT-functional V segments, including TRBV6-2 and TRBV6-3, those segments were excluded. Specific HLA alleles were associated with over 15,000 TCR beta sequences at a false discovery rate of 0.05 in a later analysis. In a later analysis, several top co-occurrence clusters were reported to appear linked to parvovirus B19, influenza, CMV and Epstein-Barr virus. The classifier was reported to diagnose cytomegalovirus status with high specificity and sensitivity in both the original and validation cohorts. Most TCR sequences were observed very rarely across donors, whereas some public TCRs were present in many individuals. A later analysis found that most CMV-associated TCR beta chains appeared HLA-restricted, with HLA associations seemingly driven largely by CMV exposure. According to the authors, the approach could potentially be generalized to other disease states and immunological phenotypes. Because HLA typing was missing for some donors at each locus, association tests included only the typed subset. V-gene and J-gene trimming of TCR beta chains was associated with a missense DCLRE1C variant in a later genetic analysis, and the association was replicated in an independent cohort. The sequencing pipeline was judged likely to have produced a cluster of highly shared sequence variants as a technical artifact. A later analysis found that TCR association rates varied across HLA loci, with DRB1 alleles showing the most associated TCRs and HLA-C alleles the fewest. Linkage disequilibrium might explain the correlated functional status among segregating V segments, but an unknown experimental factor could not be excluded. In vitro tests confirmed that a few of the cytomegalovirus-associated TCR beta chains recognize cytomegalovirus antigens. The presence/absence analyses assumed that sequencing depth was roughly uniform across donors, and that assumption may not be true. A further reported finding was that TCR beta sequences accurately predicted the HLA-A and HLA-B alleles for most subjects in the first cohort.

At the junction V is shortened by 4 bases and J by 7 bases, with 13 bases in between. CDR1 is given as MNHEY and CDR2 as SVGAGI, both from the germline V gene. The CDR3, from cysteine to phenylalanine, totals 14 residues. The DNA shown is the 42-base CDR3, in frame from base 1. This receptor chain uses TRBV6-5 and TRBJ1-4, and possibly TRBD1, on 5 matching bases. The material sequenced was PBMCs. This receptor was identified in a man aged 25-45 years in good health and CMV-seropositive. The nucleotide sequence is given as TGTGCCAGCAGTTTCGACAGCTATGGTGAAAAACTGTTTTTT. Translated, this gives CASSFDSYGEKLFF.